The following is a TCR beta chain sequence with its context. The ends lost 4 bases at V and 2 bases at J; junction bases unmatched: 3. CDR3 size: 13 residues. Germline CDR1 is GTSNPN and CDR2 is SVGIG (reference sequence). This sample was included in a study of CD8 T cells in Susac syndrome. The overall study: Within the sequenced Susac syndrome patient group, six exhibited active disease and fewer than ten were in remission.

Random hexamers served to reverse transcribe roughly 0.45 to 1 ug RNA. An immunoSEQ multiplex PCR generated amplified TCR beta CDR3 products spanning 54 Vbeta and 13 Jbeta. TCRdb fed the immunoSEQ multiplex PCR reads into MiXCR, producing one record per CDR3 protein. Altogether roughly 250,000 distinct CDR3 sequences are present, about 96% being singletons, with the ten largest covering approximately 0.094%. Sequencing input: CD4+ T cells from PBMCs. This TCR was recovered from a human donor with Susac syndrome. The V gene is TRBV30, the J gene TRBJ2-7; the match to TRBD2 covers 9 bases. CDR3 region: CAWTRLAAYEQYF. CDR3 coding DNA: TGTGCCTGGACAAGACTAGCGGCCTACGAGCAGTACTTC.